Below are 11 T cell receptor beta chains sequenced from a single sample in a study of blood T cell repertoires in COVID-19. Only in-frame clones appear in the TCRdb table, and some are missing; sequencing was by immunoSEQ multiplex PCR. Of 25,000 to 35,000 clones listed, 55% to 80% are singletons. Material for sequencing was peripheral blood. These receptors were obtained from a human donor in a cohort sampled during active COVID-19.

V usage is TRBV6-5 and J usage is TRBJ2-7, with unresolved D. Germline V gene data show CDR1 as MNHEY and CDR2 as SVGAGI. This CDR3 has 14 residues. The ends were cut back, 2 bases at V and 3 bases at J, with 11 bases in the middle. CDR3 amino acids: CASSYVGGSYEQYF. The CDR3 bases are TGTGCCAGCAGTTACGTAGGCGGTAGCTACGAGCAGTACTTC.

This clone was seen ten or more times. The CDR3 sequence is CASSYSVRDRGSNQPQHF. The CDR3 region has the DNA TGTGCCAGCAGTTACTCGGTACGAGACAGGGGAAGCAATCAGCCCCAGCATTTT. The genes are TRBV6-2 or TRBV6-3 and TRBJ1-5, with 8 bases identical to TRBD1. The V segment lost 0 bases and the J segment 1 base; nucleotides outside the gene matches: 8. The CDR3 has 18 amino acids. Germline CDR1 reads MNHEY; CDR2 reads SVGEGT.

V and J are TRBV7-2 and TRBJ1-4, with a possible D match to TRBD1 (5 bases). The CDR3 sequence is 14 residues long. V lost 5 bases to trimming and J lost 5 bases, with 12 bases between them. Germline CDR1 and CDR2: SGHTA and FQGNSA. The CDR3 DNA reads TGTGCCAGCAGCAGGACACCTGGGAATGAAAAACTGTTTTTT. Translated: CASSRTPGNEKLFF.

V gene TRBV5-4 combines with J gene TRBJ2-6; D not certain. Trimming removed 4 bases from V and 4 bases from J, with 12 bases in between. Per the germline V gene, CDR1 is SGHNT and CDR2 is YYREEE (reference sequence). CDR3 length: 15 amino acids. CDR3 DNA: TGTGCCAGCAGCATTAGTACTTCGGGGGCCAACGTCCTGACTTTC. Amino acids: CASSISTSGANVLTF.

The rearrangement links TRBV5-1 to TRBJ2-7, with 8 bases that match TRBD1. The CDR3 has 16 residues. Germline CDR1 reads SGHRS; CDR2 reads YFSETQ. The V and J ends lost 2 bases and 3 bases, in that order; junction bases with no gene match: 10. CDR3: CASSLPPGTGVYEQYF. DNA for the CDR3: TGCGCCAGCAGCTTACCGCCCGGGACAGGTGTCTACGAGCAGTACTTC.

The J gene is TRBJ2-2, the V gene TRBV5-4; 10 nucleotides line up with TRBD2. J gave up 5 bases and V 5 bases, and 6 bases lay outside the gene matches. This CDR3 is built from 15 residues. Germline V gene sequence: CDR1 SGHNT, CDR2 YYREEE (reference sequence). The CDR3 bases are TGTGCCAGCAGAAGCGGGGGGGCGTGGACCGGGGAGCTGTTTTTT. Protein sequence: CASRSGGAWTGELFF.

The J gene is TRBJ1-1, the V gene TRBV10-3, with D possibly matching TRBD1 (5 bases). In germline, CDR1 is ENHRY, CDR2 SYGVKD. The CDR3 is made up of 14 amino acids. The V end lost 10 bases, the J end lost 1 base, and 16 bases lay between the germline ends. CDR3 amino acids: CATRMGTANTEAFF. CDR3 in DNA: TGTGCCACCAGAATGGGGACTGCGAACACTGAAGCTTTCTTT.

The gene calls are TRBV13 and TRBJ2-7; TRBD2 agrees at 10 bases. The CDR3 runs 14 residues. The V segment lost 5 bases and the J segment 5 bases; nucleotides outside the gene matches: 6. Germline V gene data show CDR1 as PRHDT and CDR2 as FYEKMQ (reference sequence). The chain's CDR3 is CASSVLAGGNEQYF. In nucleotides, the CDR3 is TGTGCCAGCAGCGTCTTAGCGGGAGGAAACGAGCAGTACTTC.

The V and J genes are TRBV18 and TRBJ1-3; tentative D call: TRBD1 (5 bases). Germline CDR1 KGHSH, CDR2 LQKENI. This CDR3 spans 15 amino acids. The ends were cut back, 5 bases at V and 0 bases at J, with 11 bases in the middle. The CDR3 spells CASSRTQSSGNTIYF. Written as DNA, the CDR3 is TGTGCCAGCTCAAGGACACAAAGCTCTGGAAACACCATATATTTT.

This chain links TRBV12-5 with TRBJ2-2; D gene uncertain. CDR1 is LGHNT, CDR2 FRNRAP, per germline. CDR3 size: 14 residues. Trimming removed 6 bases at V and 3 bases at J, with 11 bases between. CDR3 protein: CASGVDTDTGELFF. Written as DNA, the CDR3 is TGTGCTAGTGGAGTAGACACGGACACCGGGGAGCTGTTTTTT.

The chain employs TRBV4-3 and TRBJ2-7, with 7 bases fitting TRBD2. The J segment lost 3 bases and the V segment lost 0 bases, leaving 5 bases of the junction unmatched. CDR1 and CDR2 (germline): LGHNA, YSLEER. The CDR3 extends over 15 amino acids. The CDR3 DNA reads TGCGCCAGCAGCCAAGATCGGGGGGTGGGCTACGAGCAGTACTTC. Its translation: CASSQDRGVGYEQYF.